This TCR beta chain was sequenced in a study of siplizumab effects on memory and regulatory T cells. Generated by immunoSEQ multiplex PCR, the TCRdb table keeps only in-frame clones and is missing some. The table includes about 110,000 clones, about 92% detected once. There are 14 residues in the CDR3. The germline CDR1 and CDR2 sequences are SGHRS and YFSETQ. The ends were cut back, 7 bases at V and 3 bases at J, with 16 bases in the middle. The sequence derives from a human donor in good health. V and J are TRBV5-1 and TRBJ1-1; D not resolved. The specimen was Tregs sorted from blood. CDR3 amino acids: CASRIQPLDTEAFF. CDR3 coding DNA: TGCGCCAGCCGTATACAGCCTTTAGACACTGAAGCTTTCTTT.